This entry features one T cell receptor beta chain sequence. A few counts support this clone. Its antigen remains undetermined. One base away there is no much larger clone; base qualities are not given. The sample comes from a study of blood T cell repertoires in COVID-19 (dated by TCRdb to 2020 to 2022). Background on the whole study: Samples from collaborators originated in the United States, Italy and Spain and spanned both the acute and convalescent phases of COVID-19. HLA class I and class II types, where available, came from metadata supplied by the sample provider rather than from assay-based typing. The prospective study material was composed of cDNA or gDNA derived from T cells, B-cell-depleted T cells, or PBMCs. A freely available public database, intended as a resource for researchers studying the immune response to SARS-CoV-2, is where the repertoires were released. The dataset comprised deeply sampled blood TCRbeta repertoires from subjects exposed to, actively infected with, or recovered from COVID-19. The samples were drawn from two sources: the first 160 participants of the ongoing ImmuneRACE study, and over 1,000 subjects contributed by 6 global collaborators. A de-identified subject ID, COVID-19 status, age in years and sex were almost always included in the sample metadata. Study-level results and caveats: How much clinical and demographic metadata was included differed by source and by participant, and the metadata was provided uncurated.

The germline V gene yields SGHTA for CDR1 and FQGTGA for CDR2. Counted from cysteine to phenylalanine, this CDR3 has 14 amino acids. CDR3 DNA only is kept here, 42 bases in frame from base 1. The trim is 5 bases for V and 5 bases for J, with a gap of 15 bases between the germline ends. The collaborating institutions used their own protocols to collect whole blood in K2EDTA tubes. For TCRbeta analysis, collaborators shipped samples as frozen whole blood, isolated PBMCs, or DNA extracted from either of those sample types. The immunoSEQ Assay, a bias-controlled multiplex PCR, was used to amplify TCRbeta CDR3 regions from genomic DNA. The authors' analysis ran thus. Within the assay, amplification of reference gene primers was used to estimate how many nucleated cells each sample contained. Sequence reads were collapsed and filtered to measure the absolute abundance of every unique TCRbeta CDR3 rearrangement. For each sample, productive Simpson clonality was calculated as the square root of Simpson's diversity index across productive rearrangements. The source is immuneACCESS, and TCRdb retained only in-frame sequences with V and J called. Part of the clones is not carried over; for the studies checked, unresolved V genes explain less than half of this, and the remainder is unexplained. The DNA gave D and trimming, while V, J and clone size come from that table. The sample includes about 150,000 clones, with roughly 82% observed a single time. The ten largest clonotypes hold 6.5% to 9% of the sample.

The rearrangement joined TRBV7-3 to TRBJ1-1, and TRBD1 may be the D gene, going by 6 matching bases. The material sequenced was peripheral blood. The source of this sequence is a woman aged 45-60 years in a cohort sampled during active or convalescent COVID-19. The CDR3 protein: CASSPDSHRTEAFF. The DNA sequence follows: TGTGCCAGCAGCCCGGACAGCCATAGGACTGAAGCTTTCTTT.